This TCR beta chain was documented in a study of T-cell memory formation after mild COVID-19. Via MiXCR, TCRdb re-called the 5' RACE reads, giving one row per CDR3 protein. The sample includes fewer than 650,000 distinct CDR3 sequences, roughly 21% of them seen just once. Germline V gene lookup returns CDR1 MNHEY and CDR2 SVGAGI. V lost 0 bases, J lost 8 bases, and 10 bases lay in between. The CDR3 runs 13 residues. The material sequenced was PBMCs or a T cell subset sorted from them (not recorded which). The sequence was collected from an adult woman who had mild COVID-19 (a few samples of this study predate the infection). Cell type and time point are not known. The rearrangement uses TRBV6-5 and TRBJ1-1; TRBD1 might be the D (5 bases). The CDR3 here is CASSYSRAGEAFF. The CDR3 coding sequence is TGTGCCAGCAGTTACTCGAGGGCAGGGGAAGCTTTCTTT.